A selection of T cell receptor beta chains follows, all from one sample in a study of regulatory and conventional T cells in RAG deficiency. Only in-frame clones appear in the TCRdb table, and some are missing; sequencing was by immunoSEQ multiplex PCR. The table includes 30,000 to 35,000 clones, around 89% detected once. These same data were also listed under a study on regulatory T cells.

The sequenced sample was CD8+ T cells sorted from blood. The receptor source for this set is a human donor in good health. Each CDR3 is given with its conserved first and last residue. A D gene is named only where the DNA matches it firmly. Clone size is not always given. Where it is, it says once, few, many or a class for expanded clones.

clone size: -
V gene: TRBV27
J gene: TRBJ1-2
D gene: TRBD1
CDR3 DNA: TGTGCCAGCAGCCCGAAGGGGGCAGGTGGCTACACCTTC
CDR3 protein: CASSPKGAGGYTF

clone size: -
V gene: TRBV27
J gene: TRBJ1-5
D gene: -
CDR3 DNA: TGTGCCAGCAAAAGAACGGATAGCAATCAGCCCCAGCATTTT
CDR3 protein: CASKRTDSNQPQHF

clone size: -
V gene: TRBV5-6
J gene: TRBJ1-4
D gene: -
CDR3 DNA: TGTGCCAGCAGCTTTGCAACTAATGAAAAACTGTTTTTT
CDR3 protein: CASSFATNEKLFF

clone size: -
V gene: TRBV7-9
J gene: TRBJ2-5
D gene: TRBD1
CDR3 DNA: TGTGCCAGCAGTCCGACAGGGGAAGAGACCCAGTACTTC
CDR3 protein: CASSPTGEETQYF

clone size: -
V gene: TRBV28
J gene: TRBJ2-7
D gene: TRBD1
CDR3 DNA: TGTGCCAGCACACTTACAGGGGGCAGATACGAGCAGTACTTC
CDR3 protein: CASTLTGGRYEQYF

clone size: few
V gene: TRBV19
J gene: TRBJ2-1
D gene: -
CDR3 DNA: TGTGCCAGTAGTAATAGGGTCTATGAGCAGTTCTTC
CDR3 protein: CASSNRVYEQFF

clone size: -
V gene: TRBV25-1
J gene: TRBJ1-1
D gene: -
CDR3 DNA: TGTGCCAGCAGTGATATTGGGGGTTGGCCTGAAGCTTTCTTT
CDR3 protein: CASSDIGGWPEAFF

clone size: -
V gene: TRBV28
J gene: TRBJ2-3
D gene: -
CDR3 DNA: TGTGCCAGCAGTTTAGGGGGCTATAGCACAGATACGCAGTATTTT
CDR3 protein: CASSLGGYSTDTQYF

clone size: -
V gene: TRBV10-3
J gene: TRBJ2-2
D gene: TRBD1
CDR3 DNA: TGTGCCATCAGACCCGGGACAGTTGTCACCGGGGAGCTGTTTTTT
CDR3 protein: CAIRPGTVVTGELFF

clone size: -
V gene: TRBV5-1
J gene: TRBJ2-1
D gene: -
CDR3 DNA: TGCGCCAGCCAGCAGCCGGCGGGGTATTCCTACAATGAGCAGTTCTTC
CDR3 protein: CASQQPAGYSYNEQFF

clone size: -
V gene: TRBV29-1
J gene: TRBJ2-7
D gene: TRBD1
CDR3 DNA: TGCAGCGTTGAATTTGGGACAGGAACCTACGAGCAGTACTTC
CDR3 protein: CSVEFGTGTYEQYF

clone size: -
V gene: TRBV6-1
J gene: TRBJ2-1
D gene: -
CDR3 DNA: TGTGCCAGCAGGGCCGGGACTGGGGAGTTCTTC
CDR3 protein: CASRAGTGEFF

clone size: few
V gene: TRBV6-5
J gene: TRBJ1-5
D gene: -
CDR3 DNA: TGTGCCACCAGCAGAGCTTATAGCAATCAGCCCCAGCATTTT
CDR3 protein: CATSRAYSNQPQHF

clone size: -
V gene: TRBV7-2
J gene: TRBJ2-2
D gene: TRBD2
CDR3 DNA: TGTGCCAGCAGCCAAACTAGCGGGGGGGCCGGGGAGCTGTTTTTT
CDR3 protein: CASSQTSGGAGELFF

clone size: -
V gene: TRBV7-3
J gene: TRBJ2-3
D gene: -
CDR3 DNA: TGTGCCAGCAGCGAGGGGGATACGCAGTATTTT
CDR3 protein: CASSEGDTQYF

clone size: -
V gene: TRBV28
J gene: TRBJ2-7
D gene: -
CDR3 DNA: TGTGCCAGCAGTTTCCCATCACAGGAAAACAGGTACGAGCAGTACTTC
CDR3 protein: CASSFPSQENRYEQYF

clone size: -
V gene: TRBV4-2
J gene: TRBJ2-3
D gene: -
CDR3 DNA: TGTGCCAGCAGCCAAGGGGGGCTCACCACAGATACGCAGTATTTT
CDR3 protein: CASSQGGLTTDTQYF

clone size: -
V gene: TRBV2
J gene: TRBJ1-1
D gene: -
CDR3 DNA: TGTGCCAGCAGTGACAGGGGCATGAACACTGAAGCTTTCTTT
CDR3 protein: CASSDRGMNTEAFF

clone size: once
V gene: TRBV6-1
J gene: TRBJ2-7
D gene: -
CDR3 DNA: TGTGCCAGCAGTGAAGAAGGAGCGGGCAGGAGCTCCTACGAGCAGTACTTC
CDR3 protein: CASSEEGAGRSSYEQYF

clone size: -
V gene: TRBV28
J gene: TRBJ2-4
D gene: TRBD1
CDR3 DNA: TGTGCCAGCAGTTTCGCAACAGGGGGCCTAGCCAAAAACATTCAGTACTTC
CDR3 protein: CASSFATGGLAKNIQYF

clone size: -
V gene: TRBV12-5
J gene: TRBJ2-5
D gene: TRBD2
CDR3 DNA: TGTGCTAGTGGTTTGGACCCCGGACTAGCGGGAGGGCAAGAGACCCAGTACTTC
CDR3 protein: CASGLDPGLAGGQETQYF

clone size: -
V gene: TRBV6-5
J gene: TRBJ1-3
D gene: -
CDR3 DNA: TGTGCCAGCAGTTACTCTCGCAGGAAGTCTGGAAACACCATATATTTT
CDR3 protein: CASSYSRRKSGNTIYF

clone size: -
V gene: TRBV11-2
J gene: TRBJ2-1
D gene: TRBD2
CDR3 DNA: TGTGCCAGCAGCCTCCGTAGCGGGGGAAATTACAATGAGCAGTTCTTC
CDR3 protein: CASSLRSGGNYNEQFF

clone size: -
V gene: TRBV6-1
J gene: TRBJ1-2
D gene: -
CDR3 DNA: TGTGCCAGCAGTGAAAGGCAGGACCTCTACTATGGCTACACCTTC
CDR3 protein: CASSERQDLYYGYTF

clone size: -
V gene: TRBV28
J gene: TRBJ2-1
D gene: -
CDR3 DNA: TGTGCCAGCAGTTTAGGGTGGGGGAACAATGAGCAGTTCTTC
CDR3 protein: CASSLGWGNNEQFF

clone size: -
V gene: TRBV6-6
J gene: TRBJ2-2
D gene: -
CDR3 DNA: TGTGCCAGCAGTCGAGACGGGACTTCGAACACCGGGGAGCTGTTTTTT
CDR3 protein: CASSRDGTSNTGELFF

clone size: once
V gene: TRBV10-3
J gene: TRBJ2-7
D gene: -
CDR3 DNA: TGTGCCATCAGTGAGTCTAAAGGGTTCGAGCAGTACTTC
CDR3 protein: CAISESKGFEQYF

clone size: -
V gene: TRBV11-2
J gene: TRBJ2-7
D gene: TRBD1
CDR3 DNA: TGTGCCAGCAGACACACCGGGACAGCACCCCACGAGCAGTACTTC
CDR3 protein: CASRHTGTAPHEQYF

clone size: -
V gene: TRBV5-4
J gene: TRBJ1-2
D gene: TRBD1
CDR3 DNA: TGTGCCAGCAGCTTGGCCCTAGGGACAGGGTTCGGCTACACCTTC
CDR3 protein: CASSLALGTGFGYTF

clone size: -
V gene: TRBV7-3
J gene: TRBJ2-1
D gene: TRBD2
CDR3 DNA: TGTGCCAGCAGCTTTTTTAGCGGGAGTGATGAGCAGTTCTTC
CDR3 protein: CASSFFSGSDEQFF

clone size: -
V gene: TRBV28
J gene: TRBJ1-6
D gene: -
CDR3 DNA: TGTGCCAGCACCCAGGGAAATTCACCCCTCCACTTT
CDR3 protein: CASTQGNSPLHF

clone size: -
V gene: TRBV9
J gene: TRBJ2-1
D gene: -
CDR3 DNA: TGTGCCAGCAGCGAACAGGATTACAATGAGCAGTTCTTC
CDR3 protein: CASSEQDYNEQFF

clone size: -
V gene: TRBV2
J gene: TRBJ2-3
D gene: TRBD1
CDR3 DNA: TGTGCCAGCAGTGGTACAGTCGGGACAGGGAGCACAGATACGCAGTATTTT
CDR3 protein: CASSGTVGTGSTDTQYF

clone size: -
V gene: TRBV7-6
J gene: TRBJ1-6
D gene: -
CDR3 DNA: TGTGCCAGCAGCTTAGCGGAGGGCGCGGATAATTCACCCCTCCACTTT
CDR3 protein: CASSLAEGADNSPLHF

clone size: -
V gene: TRBV14
J gene: TRBJ1-1
D gene: -
CDR3 DNA: TGTGCCAGCAGCAAGAGGGGACCGAACACTGAAGCTTTCTTT
CDR3 protein: CASSKRGPNTEAFF

clone size: -
V gene: TRBV5-6
J gene: TRBJ2-3
D gene: -
CDR3 DNA: TGTGCCAGCAGCCCCGACACAGATACGCAGTATTTT
CDR3 protein: CASSPDTDTQYF

clone size: -
V gene: TRBV15
J gene: TRBJ1-2
D gene: -
CDR3 DNA: TGTGCCACCAGCAGAGATTGGGGACACGAAGGTGGCTACACCTTC
CDR3 protein: CATSRDWGHEGGYTF

clone size: -
V gene: TRBV2
J gene: TRBJ1-1
D gene: -
CDR3 DNA: TGTGCCAGCAGTGAACGGGGAGCCTTTCACACTGAAGCTTTCTTT
CDR3 protein: CASSERGAFHTEAFF

clone size: once
V gene: TRBV7-9
J gene: TRBJ2-7
D gene: -
CDR3 DNA: TGTGCCAGCAGCTTAATCGACCCCTCCTACGAGCAGTACTTC
CDR3 protein: CASSLIDPSYEQYF

clone size: -
V gene: TRBV4-2
J gene: TRBJ2-1
D gene: -
CDR3 DNA: TGTGCCAGCAGCCAAGATGAGGGACCCCCCTCCTACAATGAGCAGTTCTTC
CDR3 protein: CASSQDEGPPSYNEQFF

clone size: -
V gene: TRBV4-2
J gene: TRBJ2-1
D gene: TRBD2
CDR3 DNA: TGTGCCAGCAGCCAAGATAGCGGGGGGGCCAATGAGCAGTTCTTC
CDR3 protein: CASSQDSGGANEQFF

clone size: -
V gene: TRBV30
J gene: TRBJ1-4
D gene: TRBD1
CDR3 DNA: TGTGCCTGGGGACAGGGTAGTGAAAAACTGTTTTTT
CDR3 protein: CAWGQGSEKLFF

clone size: -
V gene: TRBV6-5
J gene: TRBJ2-5
D gene: TRBD1
CDR3 DNA: TGTGCCACCAGGGGGAGCTGGGTGGAGACCCAGTACTTC
CDR3 protein: CATRGSWVETQYF

clone size: -
V gene: TRBV27
J gene: TRBJ2-1
D gene: TRBD1
CDR3 DNA: TGTGCCAGCAGGACGGGGACAGGGGAATACAATGAGCAGTTCTTC
CDR3 protein: CASRTGTGEYNEQFF

clone size: -
V gene: TRBV2
J gene: TRBJ2-1
D gene: -
CDR3 DNA: TGTGCCAGCAACAATGAGCAGTTCTTC
CDR3 protein: CASNNEQFF

clone size: -
V gene: TRBV5-6
J gene: TRBJ1-4
D gene: -
CDR3 DNA: TGTGCCAGCACCGACAGGACAATTGCAACTAATGAAAAACTGTTTTTT
CDR3 protein: CASTDRTIATNEKLFF

clone size: -
V gene: TRBV11-1
J gene: TRBJ2-5
D gene: -
CDR3 DNA: TGTGCCAGCAGCCCGAGAGGCAGGCGACCCAAAGAGACCCAGTACTTC
CDR3 protein: CASSPRGRRPKETQYF

clone size: -
V gene: TRBV19
J gene: TRBJ2-5
D gene: -
CDR3 DNA: TGTGCCAGTAGTGCCCGGACAGCCCCCCAAGAGACCCAGTACTTC
CDR3 protein: CASSARTAPQETQYF

clone size: -
V gene: TRBV15
J gene: TRBJ2-1
D gene: TRBD2
CDR3 DNA: TGTGCCACCAGCGGCCAGCGGGAGAGAAATGAGCAGTTCTTC
CDR3 protein: CATSGQRERNEQFF

clone size: -
V gene: TRBV5-6
J gene: TRBJ2-7
D gene: -
CDR3 DNA: TGTGCCAGCAGCTCAACCCTAACAGGTTACGAGCAGTACTTC
CDR3 protein: CASSSTLTGYEQYF

clone size: once
V gene: TRBV10-3
J gene: TRBJ2-1
D gene: -
CDR3 DNA: TGTGCCATCAGTGAGTCGAGCCAGGGAGGCGACAATGAGCAGTTCTTC
CDR3 protein: CAISESSQGGDNEQFF

clone size: -
V gene: TRBV4-1
J gene: TRBJ2-1
D gene: -
CDR3 DNA: TGCGCCAGCAGCCAAGATAAGTTAGGGTCCTACAATGAGCAGTTCTTC
CDR3 protein: CASSQDKLGSYNEQFF

clone size: -
V gene: TRBV7-3
J gene: TRBJ1-2
D gene: -
CDR3 DNA: TGTGCCAGCAGCCCCGGAGGGGAGGGGGGAAGTCGCGGCTACACCTTC
CDR3 protein: CASSPGGEGGSRGYTF